Presented here are 27 T cell receptor beta chains from one specimen sequenced in a study of persistence of HIV-infected CD4 T cells. Overlapping HIV-1 Gag 15-mer peptides at 1 ug per peptide per mL were used. CD40L-negative CD69-negative CD45RO-high memory CD4+ T cells were sorted as populations depleted of antigen-responding cells. The libraries were made with immunoSEQ version 4 in survey mode. Measured with immunoSEQ multiplex PCR; TCRdb has only the in-frame clones, and not every one. The sample includes approximately 65,000 clones, roughly 75% of them seen just once. No antigen has been assigned to these receptors. The sample consisted of CD4+ T cells sorted from PBMCs after roughly 18-hour stimulation, taken from a patient who received antiretroviral therapy. The source is an adult man with HIV who was CMV-seropositive.

This clone was observed once. CDR3 region: CASSWATGTNTEAFF. In nucleotides, the CDR3 is TGCGCCAGCAGCTGGGCGACAGGCACGAACACTGAAGCTTTCTTT. The rearrangement uses TRBV5-1 and TRBJ1-1, with D possibly being TRBD1 (6 bases). Germline loops: CDR1 SGHRS, CDR2 YFSETQ. The germline V and J ends were trimmed by 3 bases and 1 base, with 13 bases remaining between them. The CDR3 extends over 15 amino acids.

This chain joins TRBV4-2 and TRBJ1-5, with D unclear. The V gene lost 0 bases and the J gene lost 7 bases, with 13 bases spanning the gap. The CDR3 totals 15 residues. CDR1 is LGHNA and CDR2 is YNFKEQ in the germline V gene. The CDR3 nucleotides read TGTGCCAGCAGCCAAGATCGGGGAGGCTTGCAGCCCCAGCATTTT. It codes for CASSQDRGGLQPQHF.

The rearrangement uses TRBV6-4 and TRBJ2-3; 9 bases are shared with TRBD1. CDR3 size: 15 residues. V was clipped by 6 bases and J by 0 bases; unmatched bases: 4. In germline, CDR1 is MRHNA, CDR2 SNTAGT. The CDR3 loop reads CASRDRGASTDTQYF. The CDR3 DNA reads as TGTGCCAGCAGGGACAGGGGAGCTAGCACAGATACGCAGTATTTT.

The rearrangement links TRBV6-1 to TRBJ2-7; possibly TRBD1 for D (8 bases). Trimming stripped 3 bases from V and 3 bases from J, with 27 bases between. Germline V gene sequence: CDR1 MNHNS, CDR2 SASEGT. This CDR3 is 19 amino acids long. CDR3: CASSETVGGDRPLGYEQYF. The CDR3 coding sequence is TGTGCCAGCAGTGAGACGGTGGGGGGGGACAGGCCTTTGGGCTACGAGCAGTACTTC.

This clone was seen a handful of times. The chain links TRBV7-8 to TRBJ2-1; the match to TRBD2 covers 13 bases. There are 15 residues in the CDR3. Germline CDR1 SGHVS, CDR2 FQNEAQ. Germline trimming cut 5 bases from V and 9 bases from J; bases unmatched to any gene: 7. The CDR3 loop is CASSRTRTSGGEQFF. The CDR3 coding sequence is TGTGCCAGCAGCCGGACACGGACTAGCGGGGGTGAGCAGTTCTTC.

The J gene is TRBJ2-1, the V gene TRBV18, with TRBD1 matching 8 bases. The trim removed 2 bases at V and 4 bases at J, leaving 4 bases unmatched. This CDR3 comprises 15 residues. Germline CDR1 reads KGHSH; CDR2 reads LQKENI. CDR3 loop: CASSPGRGPYNEQFF. The CDR3 nucleotides read TGTGCCAGCTCACCAGGCAGGGGGCCTTACAATGAGCAGTTCTTC.

The chain is built from TRBV28 and TRBJ2-1; D is uncertain. Trimming removed 5 bases from V and 10 bases from J, with 24 bases in between. CDR1 and CDR2 from the germline V gene are MDHEN and SYDVKM. The CDR3 is 16 residues long. The CDR3: CASSISSFDGKDEQFF. In DNA form, the CDR3 reads TGTGCCAGCAGTATCTCCTCATTTGACGGAAAGGACGAGCAGTTCTTC. The full variable domain, completed using reference TRBV28 and TRBJ2-1, is DVKVTQSSRYLVKRTGEKVFLECVQDMDHENMFWYRQDPGLGLRLIYFSYDVKMKEKGDIPEGYSVSREKKERFSLILESASTNQTSMYLCASSISSFDGKDEQFFGPGTRLTVL.

J is TRBJ1-2 and V is TRBV7-9; D is possibly TRBD1 (5 bases). Trimming stripped 5 bases from V and 4 bases from J, with 23 bases between. Germline assignment: CDR1 SEHNR and CDR2 FQNEAQ (reference sequence). CDR3 length equals 17 residues. The CDR3 bases are TGTGCCAGCAGCCTTCCGAACCAGGGCTCCTTCAGCTATGGCTACACCTTC. Translated: CASSLPNQGSFSYGYTF.

The rearrangement joins TRBV7-9 to TRBJ1-3; D is possibly TRBD1 (6 bases). V was shortened by 1 base and J by 0 bases, with 10 bases between the two germline ends. Germline CDR1 and CDR2: SEHNR and FQNEAQ (reference sequence). This CDR3 comprises 16 residues. The CDR3 loop is CASSLVLGASGNTIYF. CDR3 in DNA: TGTGCCAGCAGCTTAGTATTGGGGGCCTCTGGAAACACCATATATTTT.

The J gene is TRBJ2-7, the V gene TRBV7-2; D is ambiguous. The CDR3 sequence is 13 residues long. Germline V CDR1 and CDR2: SGHTA, FQGNSA. The V and J ends lost 1 base and 5 bases respectively, with 9 bases between them. The CDR3 spells CASSLESRNEQYF. The DNA of the CDR3 is TGTGCCAGCAGCTTAGAGTCCAGGAACGAGCAGTACTTC.

Of note for this clone: Additional DNA sequences in this sample encode the identical CDR3. V is TRBV9 and J is TRBJ2-2; D is possibly TRBD1 (6 bases). Germline lookup yields CDR1 SGDLS and CDR2 YYNGEE. This CDR3 comprises 15 residues. The V end lost 5 bases, the J end lost 2 bases, and 13 bases lay between the germline ends. The CDR3 region has the DNA TGTGCCAGCAGATTCCGGGACACCAACACCGGGGAGCTGTTTTTT. Translating gives CASRFRDTNTGELFF.

The chain uses TRBV4-2 and TRBJ1-1, with 9 bases that match TRBD1. Trimming took 1 base from V and 5 from J; bases not matched to a gene: 11. The CDR3 loop spans 17 amino acids. Germline CDR1 reads LGHNA; CDR2 reads YNFKEQ. For the CDR3, the DNA is TGTGCCAGCAGCCAAGGGGGACAGGGAGGATCCATAACTGAAGCTTTCTTT. This encodes CASSQGGQGGSITEAFF.

The chain couples TRBV4-1 to TRBJ2-3, with D perhaps TRBD1 (7 bases). Germline CDR1 reads MGHRA; CDR2 reads YSYEKL. The V end was cut by 2 bases, the J end by 7 bases, with 16 bases between. This CDR3 has 15 residues. CDR3 region: CASSQFTGEANTQYF. The CDR3 DNA follows: TGCGCCAGCAGCCAATTCACAGGGGAGGCTAATACGCAGTATTTT.

The chain uses TRBV12-3 or TRBV12-4 and TRBJ1-3; D not certain. The germline V and J ends were trimmed by 10 bases and 0 bases, with 4 bases remaining between them. CDR3 length equals 11 residues. CDR3 protein: CATSSGNTIYF. CDR3 DNA: TGTGCCACTTCCTCTGGAAACACCATATATTTT.

The chain joins TRBV12-1 to TRBJ1-1. TRBV12-1 is a pseudogene. The CDR3 totals 15 residues. The CDR3 DNA is TGTGCCAGCAGCCCCTTCCTCAGCATGAACACTGAAGCTTTCTTT. It yields the protein CASSPFLSMNTEAFF.

This clone turned up a few times. The chain combines TRBV4-1 with TRBJ1-5; D gene ambiguous. CDR3 length equals 16 residues. V was trimmed by 0 bases and J by 0 bases, leaving 9 bases between them. CDR1 and CDR2 from the germline V gene are MGHRA and YSYEKL. Here the CDR3 reads CASSQDTAYSNQPQHF. CDR3 bases: TGCGCCAGCAGCCAAGATACAGCATATAGCAATCAGCCCCAGCATTTT.

The CDR3 region is CATSREFGGQTGELFF. Here the CDR3 DNA reads TGTGCCACCAGCAGAGAATTTGGGGGCCAGACCGGGGAGCTGTTTTTT. The genes are TRBV15 and TRBJ2-2; D perhaps matches TRBD1 (6 bases). The V end lost 0 bases, the J end lost 5 bases, and 13 bases lay between the germline ends. The CDR3 extends over 16 amino acids. Germline CDR1 is LNHNV and CDR2 is YYDKDF (reference sequence).

This clone appeared once. This chain links TRBV19 with TRBJ1-5; a possible D gene is TRBD1 (5 bases). V was cut by 7 bases and J by 4 bases, with 14 bases left in between. CDR1 is LNHDA and CDR2 is SQIVND in the germline V gene (reference sequence). The CDR3 covers 14 residues. In DNA form, the CDR3 reads TGTGCCAGTACGGGGCAGGGTAAAAATCAGCCCCAGCATTTT. Amino acids: CASTGQGKNQPQHF.

This chain joins TRBV6-5 and TRBJ1-5; TRBD1 might be the D (6 bases). This CDR3 has 15 amino acids. Trimming removed 6 bases at V and 3 bases at J, with 15 bases between. CDR1 is MNHEY and CDR2 is SVGAGI in the germline V gene. CDR3 sequence reads: CASRPDRPNNQPQHF. In DNA, the CDR3 is TGTGCCAGCAGACCCGACAGGCCCAACAATCAGCCCCAGCATTTT.

The rearrangement links TRBV5-1 to TRBJ2-7; 10 bases line up with TRBD1. Looked up from germline, CDR1 is SGHRS and CDR2 is YFSETQ. The CDR3 sequence is 13 residues long. Unmatched junction bases numbered 3, after V lost 2 bases and J lost 7 bases. The DNA of the CDR3 is TGCGCCAGCAGCTTTGGGACAGGGGAAGAGCAGTACTTC. Its translation is CASSFGTGEEQYF.

The rearrangement links TRBV5-8 to TRBJ2-5; D gene unclear. CDR3 length: 15 residues. Germline CDR1 reads SGHTS; CDR2 reads YDEGEE. Between the trimmed V and J ends, which lost 1 base and 0 bases, there was a span of 10 bases. CDR3 sequence reads: CASSLFFQYQETQYF. The CDR3 DNA reads TGTGCCAGCAGCTTGTTTTTTCAGTACCAAGAGACCCAGTACTTC.

The genes are TRBV9 and TRBJ1-3, with unresolved D. CDR1 SGDLS and CDR2 YYNGEE come from the germline V gene. V gave up 3 bases and J gave up 0 bases, with 22 bases separating them. This CDR3 spans 19 amino acids. Written as DNA, the CDR3 is TGTGCCAGCAGCGGCGGATACGGGAGAGGCGAAATCTCTGGAAACACCATATATTTT. Translation: CASSGGYGRGEISGNTIYF.

This chain uses TRBV7-2 with TRBJ1-5; 10 bases align to TRBD1. Trimming removed 7 bases from V and 8 bases from J; junction bases left unmatched: 11. In germline, CDR1 is SGHTA, CDR2 FQGNSA. The CDR3 loop spans 15 amino acids. The CDR3 protein is CASTSGTGVNEPQHF. The CDR3 DNA sequence: TGTGCCAGCACCTCAGGGACAGGGGTTAATGAGCCCCAGCATTTT.

The V gene is TRBV2, the J gene TRBJ2-3; possibly TRBD1 or TRBD2 for D (6 bases each). This CDR3 has 15 amino acids. Between the trimmed V and J ends, which lost 6 bases and 0 bases, there was a span of 13 bases. Germline lookup yields CDR1 SNHLY and CDR2 FYNNEI. As DNA, the CDR3 is TGTGCCAGCAGCCGGAGGGGGTCTAGCACAGATACGCAGTATTTT. Its translation is CASSRRGSSTDTQYF.

The chain links TRBV5-1 to TRBJ2-7; D possibly corresponds to TRBD1 (6 bases). The CDR3 covers 15 residues. Deletions cut 2 bases from V and 5 bases from J, with 17 bases between. Germline loops: CDR1 SGHRS, CDR2 YFSETQ. Here the CDR3 reads CASSLPGTRGNEQYF. The CDR3 region has the DNA TGCGCCAGCAGCTTACCCGGGACACGGGGCAACGAGCAGTACTTC.

V is TRBV5-5 and J is TRBJ2-1; perhaps TRBD2 as D (6 bases). The CDR3 sequence is 15 residues long. Germline V gives CDR1 SGHKS, CDR2 YYEKEE (reference sequence). V lost 4 bases and J 7 bases, leaving 18 bases between the germline ends. CDR3 nucleotides: TGTGCCAGCAGCCCCGTGCTAGCGAGTGGGAATGAGCAGTTCTTC. It is translated as CASSPVLASGNEQFF.

The J gene is TRBJ2-3, the V gene TRBV5-1; 8 nucleotides match TRBD2. Trimming cost V 2 bases and J 5 bases; bases outside gene matches: 4. CDR1 is SGHRS, CDR2 YFSETQ, per germline. The length of the CDR3 is 14 residues. The CDR3 is CASSFGLARDTQYF. CDR3 bases: TGCGCCAGCAGCTTTGGACTAGCCAGAGATACGCAGTATTTT.